These T cell receptor beta chains were read from a single sample in a study of radiotherapy plus CTLA-4 blockade in lung cancer. Generated by immunoSEQ multiplex PCR, the TCRdb table keeps only in-frame clones and is missing some. The sample contains tens of thousands of clones, roughly 90% of which appear only once. The material was peripheral blood, obtained from a patient treated with radiotherapy plus ipilimumab. Receptors originate from a human donor with non-small cell lung cancer whose response to radiotherapy plus ipilimumab could not be evaluated. Each CDR3 is given with its conserved first and last residue. D genes are given only for firm matches. Size is stated for part of the rows, as once, few or many counts, or as a class when the clone is expanded.

D gene | clone size | J gene | V gene | CDR3 DNA | CDR3 protein
- | once | TRBJ1-2 | TRBV11-2 | TGTGCCAGCAGCTTAGGGCCCGGGTTGGAAGGCTACACCTTC | CASSLGPGLEGYTF
- | few | TRBJ1-1 | TRBV2 | TGTGCCAGCAATGTCCAGGGTGCTGAAGCTTTCTTT | CASNVQGAEAFF
- | - | TRBJ2-5 | TRBV12-5 | TGTGCTAGTGACAAAAGGGGGGGACAAGAGACCCAGTACTTC | CASDKRGGQETQYF
- | - | TRBJ2-1 | TRBV20-1 | TGCAGTGCTAGCGAGTATAATGAGCAGTTCTTC | CSASEYNEQFF
- | - | TRBJ2-1 | TRBV9 | TGTGCCAGCAGCGAGAACCTCCGCGATGAGCAGTTCTTC | CASSENLRDEQFF
TRBD1 | - | TRBJ1-6 | TRBV5-1 | TGCGCCAGCAGCTTGGCGGCAGGGGGAGGCTCACCCCTCCACTTT | CASSLAAGGGSPLHF
TRBD2 | few | TRBJ2-1 | TRBV28 | TGTGCCAGCAGTCACATCGAGCGGGAGGGTGAGCAGTTCTTC | CASSHIEREGEQFF
TRBD1 | - | TRBJ1-5 | TRBV19 | TGTGCCAGTGGACAGGGACTCAATCAGCCCCAGCATTTT | CASGQGLNQPQHF
- | - | TRBJ1-2 | TRBV5-1 | TGCGCCAGCAGCTCAACAGGGTTGGATGGCTACACCTTC | CASSSTGLDGYTF
TRBD2 | - | TRBJ2-5 | TRBV4-3 | TGCGCCAGCAGCCAATATACTAGCGGGAGGGCCGGAGAGACCCAGTACTTC | CASSQYTSGRAGETQYF
TRBD1 | - | TRBJ1-3 | TRBV28 | TGTGCCAGCAGTCCCGGACAGGGAGCAACTGGAAACACCATATATTTT | CASSPGQGATGNTIYF